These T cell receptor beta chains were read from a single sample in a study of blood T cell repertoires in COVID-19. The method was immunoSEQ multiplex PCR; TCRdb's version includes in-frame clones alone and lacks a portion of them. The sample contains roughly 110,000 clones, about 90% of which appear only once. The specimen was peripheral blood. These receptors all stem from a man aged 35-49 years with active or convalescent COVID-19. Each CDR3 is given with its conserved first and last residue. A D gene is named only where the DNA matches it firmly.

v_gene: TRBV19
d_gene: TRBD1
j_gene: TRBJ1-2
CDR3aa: CASSQPRDRARVNGYTF

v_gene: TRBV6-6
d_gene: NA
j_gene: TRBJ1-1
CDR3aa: CASTPRGGQGTEAFF

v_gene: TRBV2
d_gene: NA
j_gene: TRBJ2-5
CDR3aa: CASSDLNLGRETQYF

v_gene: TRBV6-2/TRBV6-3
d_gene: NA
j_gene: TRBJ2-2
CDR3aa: CASSYLGPPNTGELFF

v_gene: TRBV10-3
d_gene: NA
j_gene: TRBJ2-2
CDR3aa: CATSGGANTGELFF

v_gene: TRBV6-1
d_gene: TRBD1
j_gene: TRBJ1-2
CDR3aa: CASSERTGQGSFGYTF

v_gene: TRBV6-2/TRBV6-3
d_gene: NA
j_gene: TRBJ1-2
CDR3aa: CASSYGFGGADTF

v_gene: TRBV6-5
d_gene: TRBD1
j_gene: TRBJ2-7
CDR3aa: CASSYGQGASEQYF

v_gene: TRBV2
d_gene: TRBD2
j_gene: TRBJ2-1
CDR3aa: CASGWTSGKDEQFF

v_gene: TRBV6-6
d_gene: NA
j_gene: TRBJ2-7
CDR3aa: CASSPYYNRDSSYEQYF

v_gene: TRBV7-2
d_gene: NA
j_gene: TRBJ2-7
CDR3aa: CASSLQGGRGYEQYF

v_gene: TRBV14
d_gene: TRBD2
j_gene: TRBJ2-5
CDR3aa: CASSPISGAQETQYF

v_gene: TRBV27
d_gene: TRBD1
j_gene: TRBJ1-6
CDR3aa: CASSFSRTGVTSINSPLHF

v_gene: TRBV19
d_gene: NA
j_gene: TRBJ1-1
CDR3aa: CASSIEGEPFTEAFF

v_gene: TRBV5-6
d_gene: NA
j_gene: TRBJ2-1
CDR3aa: CASSEGTAAYNEQFF

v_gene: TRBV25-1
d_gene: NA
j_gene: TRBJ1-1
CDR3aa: CASSDVEGMNTEAFF

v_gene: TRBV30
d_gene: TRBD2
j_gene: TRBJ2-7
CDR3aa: CAWGTSGRNEQYF

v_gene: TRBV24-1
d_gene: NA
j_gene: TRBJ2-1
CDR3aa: CATSDRPGLSSYNEQFF

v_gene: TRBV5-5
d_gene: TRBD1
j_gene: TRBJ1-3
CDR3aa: CASSLTGAGNTIYF

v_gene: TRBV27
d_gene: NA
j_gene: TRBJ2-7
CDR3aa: CASRTSGLSEQYF

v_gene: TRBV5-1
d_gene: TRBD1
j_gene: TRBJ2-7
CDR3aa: CASSVGDSYQQYF

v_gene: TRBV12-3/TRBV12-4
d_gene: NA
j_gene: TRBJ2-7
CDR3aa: CASSPVGYEQYF

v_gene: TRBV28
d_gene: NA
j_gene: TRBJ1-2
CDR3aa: CASSFLAGSYGYTF

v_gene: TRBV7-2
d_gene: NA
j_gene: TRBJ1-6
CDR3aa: CASGREVSPLHF

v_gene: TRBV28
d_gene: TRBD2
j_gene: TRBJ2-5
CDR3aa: CASSPGWRGRGLRETQYF

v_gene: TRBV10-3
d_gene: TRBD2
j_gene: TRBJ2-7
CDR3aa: CATYPGLAVGGVYEQYF

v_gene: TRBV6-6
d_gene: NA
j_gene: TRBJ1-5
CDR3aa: CASSYPGQPQHF

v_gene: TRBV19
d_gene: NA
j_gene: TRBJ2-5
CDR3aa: CASSTAAGPQETQYF

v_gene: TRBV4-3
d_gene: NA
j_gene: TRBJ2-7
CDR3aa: CASSLGREPTYEQYF

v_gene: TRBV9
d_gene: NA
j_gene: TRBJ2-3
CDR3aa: CASSGRDSTGVTQYF

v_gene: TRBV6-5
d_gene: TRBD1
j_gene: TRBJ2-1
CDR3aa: CASSYGKGARNEQFF

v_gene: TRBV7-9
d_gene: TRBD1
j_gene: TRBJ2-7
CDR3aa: CASSLEGTAAPYEQYF

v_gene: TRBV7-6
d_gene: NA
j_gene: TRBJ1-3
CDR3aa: CASSSLPSGFGNTIYF

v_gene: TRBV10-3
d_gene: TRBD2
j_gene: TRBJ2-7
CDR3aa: CAISGASGSAYEQYF

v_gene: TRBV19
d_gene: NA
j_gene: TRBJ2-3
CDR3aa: CASGTSIIGTDTQYF

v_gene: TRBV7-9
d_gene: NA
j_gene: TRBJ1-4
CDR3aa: CASSSLGSTNEKLFF

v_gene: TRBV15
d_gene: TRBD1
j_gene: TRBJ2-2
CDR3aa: CATSRETGGTGELFF

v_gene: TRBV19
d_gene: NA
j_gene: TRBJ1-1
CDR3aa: CASSTVTGNTEAFF

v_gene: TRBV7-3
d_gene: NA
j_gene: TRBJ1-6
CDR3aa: CASSLEQGSNSPLHF

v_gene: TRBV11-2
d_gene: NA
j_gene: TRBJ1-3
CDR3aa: CASSSQLIPNTIYF

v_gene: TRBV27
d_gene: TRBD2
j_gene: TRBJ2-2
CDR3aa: CASSLGLAGARGELFF

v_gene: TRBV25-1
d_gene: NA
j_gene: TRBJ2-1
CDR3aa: CASTYAGRQFF

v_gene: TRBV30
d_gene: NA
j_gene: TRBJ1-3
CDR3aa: CAWRSGGNTIYF

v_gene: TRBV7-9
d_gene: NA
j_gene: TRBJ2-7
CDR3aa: CASSPLEF

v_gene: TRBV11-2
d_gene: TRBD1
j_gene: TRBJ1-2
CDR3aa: CASSFIRDSISRYTF

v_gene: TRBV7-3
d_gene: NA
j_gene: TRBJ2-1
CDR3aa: CASSLQGPTSYNEQFF

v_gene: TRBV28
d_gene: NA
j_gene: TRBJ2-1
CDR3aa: CASSLTGTSYNEQFF

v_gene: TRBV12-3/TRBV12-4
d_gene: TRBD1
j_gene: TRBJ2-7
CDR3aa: CAAGTGREQYF

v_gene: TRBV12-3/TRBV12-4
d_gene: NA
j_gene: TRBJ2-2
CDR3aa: CASRGRGSGELFF

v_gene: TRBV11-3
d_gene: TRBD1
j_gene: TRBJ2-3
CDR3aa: CASSLWTGPTDTQYF

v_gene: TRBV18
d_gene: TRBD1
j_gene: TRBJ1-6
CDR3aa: CASSRDRDSPLHF

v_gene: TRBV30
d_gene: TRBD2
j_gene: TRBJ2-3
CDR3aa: CAWSPGLAGGPDTQYF